One and the same sample provided the 22 T cell receptor beta chains below, sequenced in a study of CD8 T cells in ankylosing spondylitis. TCRdb passed the 5' RACE reads through MiXCR, listing each CDR3 protein once. The data show 150,000 to 200,000 distinct CDR3 sequences, with roughly 11% seen just once and around 29% held by the top ten. The specimen was blood, either unsorted or a sorted T cell fraction (not recorded which). Source of these receptors: a male donor with ankylosing spondylitis or in good health (not recorded which).

This clonotype was seen ten or more times. The chain uses TRBV20-1 and TRBJ2-5; TRBD1 agrees at 10 bases. The V segment lost 3 bases and the J segment 4 bases; nucleotides outside the gene matches: 5. The CDR3 is made up of 14 amino acids. Germline-derived CDR1 and CDR2 are DFQATT and SNEGSKA (reference sequence). The CDR3 sequence: CSASGTGVLETQYF. The CDR3 bases are TGCAGTGCTAGCGGGACAGGGGTTTTAGAGACCCAGTACTTC.

Ten or more counts support this clonotype. CDR3 residues: CASSQLQETQYF. The CDR3 DNA is TGTGCCAGCAGCCAACTCCAAGAGACCCAGTACTTC. The V call is TRBV3-1, the J call TRBJ2-5; D unclear. Germline V gene sequence: CDR1 LGHDT, CDR2 YNNKEL (reference sequence). V lost 2 bases and J 1 base, leaving 2 bases between the germline ends. The CDR3 extends over 12 amino acids.

This clonotype has at least ten counts. V gene TRBV6-5 combines with J gene TRBJ1-1; D may be TRBD1 (6 bases). The CDR3 is 16 amino acids. With 5 bases removed from V and 1 base from J, the gap between germline ends came to 17 bases. Per germline, CDR1 MNHEY and CDR2 SVGAGI. The CDR3 loop reads CASSNPGGTSNTEAFF. The CDR3 nucleotides read TGTGCCAGCAGTAACCCGGGGGGCACTTCGAACACTGAAGCTTTCTTT.

This clonotype occurred a few times. The chain uses TRBV2 and TRBJ1-2; 9 bases match TRBD1. The CDR3 runs to 16 residues. Germline V gene sequence: CDR1 SNHLY, CDR2 FYNNEI. The ends lost 2 bases at V and 1 base at J; junction bases unmatched: 5. The DNA for the CDR3 is TGTGCCAGCAGTGAACGGGCGACAGGGGGTAACTATGGCTACACCTTC. Translation gives CASSERATGGNYGYTF.

This clonotype came up many times. The gene calls are TRBV20-1 and TRBJ2-1, with 8 bases lining up with TRBD2. The CDR3 loop spans 16 amino acids. J gave up 5 bases and V 2 bases, and 11 bases lay outside the gene matches. Germline CDR1 DFQATT, CDR2 SNEGSKA (reference sequence). CDR3 sequence reads: CSARPSEAGVNNEQFF. The CDR3 bases are TGCAGTGCTAGACCTAGCGAAGCGGGAGTGAACAATGAGCAGTTCTTC.

This chain connects TRBV5-1 to TRBJ2-7, with TRBD1 matching over 10 bases. V shed 4 bases, J shed 2 bases, and the junction held 3 bases outside the gene matches. The CDR3 runs to 14 residues. Germline V gives CDR1 SGHRS, CDR2 YFSETQ. CDR3 coding DNA: TGCGCCAGCAGCGGTGACAGGGGGCCCTACGAGCAGTACTTC. Translation gives CASSGDRGPYEQYF.

This clonotype was seen repeatedly, ten times or more. The CDR3 protein is CASSARDRGRTNEKLFF. Here the CDR3 DNA reads TGTGCCAGCAGTGCCCGGGACAGGGGGCGAACCAATGAAAAACTGTTTTTT. The rearrangement joins TRBV6-1 to TRBJ1-4; TRBD1 agrees at 12 bases. The V gene's germline CDR1 is MNHNS and CDR2 SASEGT. J was trimmed by 5 bases and V by 4 bases; bases with no gene match: 8. The CDR3 length is 17 residues.

Only a few counts were recorded for this clonotype. The rearrangement uses TRBV7-2 and TRBJ1-3, with D possibly matching TRBD1 (6 bases). CDR1 is SGHTA, CDR2 FQGNSA, per germline. V shed 2 bases and J shed 7 bases, with 12 bases lying between them. CDR3 length: 14 residues. CDR3 bases: TGTGCCAGCAGCTTAACGGCCCAGGGGAACACCATATATTTT. This codes for CASSLTAQGNTIYF.

As regards this clonotype: Germline is not matched at one junction end, which may reflect a read error. This chain joins TRBV5-6 and TRBJ2-1; 12 positions agree with TRBD2. Germline CDR1 and CDR2: SGHDT and YYEEEE. The CDR3 contains 16 residues. The DNA of the CDR3 is TGTGCCAGCAACTTGCGACTAGCGGGAGTCTACAATGAGCAGTTCTTC. Amino acids: CASNLRLAGVYNEQFF.

At least ten counts were recorded for this clonotype. The V gene is TRBV29-1, the J gene TRBJ1-1, with 11 bases lining up with TRBD1. Germline V gives CDR1 SQVTM, CDR2 ANQGSEA. CDR3 length: 13 amino acids. V trimming: 4 bases; J trimming: 8 bases; junction bases outside the gene matches: 6. The DNA of the CDR3 is TGCAGCGTTGCGGGGACAGGGGGTCTCGAAGCTTTCTTT. Translating it yields CSVAGTGGLEAFF.

The gene calls are TRBV20-1 and TRBJ2-3; D perhaps matches TRBD1 (5 bases). The germline V gene has CDR1 DFQATT and CDR2 SNEGSKA (reference sequence). This CDR3 has 12 amino acids. CDR3 protein: CSTTGGTDTQYF. The CDR3, as DNA: TGCAGCACCACAGGAGGCACAGATACGCAGTATTTT.

Ten or more counts support this clonotype. This chain joins TRBV29-1 and TRBJ2-1; the D is unclear. The V end was cut by 5 bases, the J end by 6 bases, with 8 bases between. The CDR3 is 11 residues long. The germline V gene has CDR1 SQVTM and CDR2 ANQGSEA. In nucleotides, the CDR3 is TGCAGCGTTCACGAAGGCAATGAGCAGTTCTTC. This codes for CSVHEGNEQFF.

This clonotype was counted ten times or more. V and J are TRBV27 and TRBJ1-6; D perhaps matches TRBD1 (6 bases). This CDR3 spans 14 amino acids. Germline-derived CDR1 and CDR2 are MNHEY and SMNVEV (reference sequence). V lost 5 bases, J lost 6 bases, and 11 bases lay in between. The CDR3 coding sequence is TGTGCCAGCAGTGCCCAGGGGTTTAATTCACCCCTCCACTTT. Its protein product is CASSAQGFNSPLHF.

This clonotype was observed many times. The chain is built from TRBV5-1 and TRBJ2-3, with D unresolved. V lost 3 bases and J 0 bases, leaving 5 bases between the germline ends. From germline, CDR1 is SGHRS and CDR2 YFSETQ. This CDR3 has 13 residues. The CDR3 sequence is CASSSPSTDTQYF. The CDR3 DNA reads TGCGCCAGCAGCTCCCCCAGCACAGATACGCAGTATTTT.

In its sample, this clonotype was seen many times. The gene calls are TRBV6-1 and TRBJ1-4, with D uncertain. Germline values: CDR1 MNHNS, CDR2 SASEGT. Trimming took 2 bases from V and 8 from J, leaving 21 bases between them. CDR3 size: 17 residues. As DNA, the CDR3 is TGTGCCAGCAGTGAAAATAGCGGCGGGAGCTTAGGGGAAAAACTGTTTTTT. Translation gives CASSENSGGSLGEKLFF.

This clonotype was counted at least ten times. The rearrangement joins TRBV24-1 to TRBJ1-5, with D possibly being TRBD1 (5 bases). V dropped 7 bases and J dropped 4 bases, with 13 bases sitting between them. Germline V gene lookup returns CDR1 KGHDR and CDR2 SFDVKD. This CDR3 comprises 14 residues. The CDR3 sequence: CATSGGTGNQPQHF. For the CDR3, the DNA is TGTGCCACCAGCGGAGGGACGGGTAATCAGCCCCAGCATTTT.

Remarks on this clonotype: Possible read error: a much larger clone is one base away. CDR3 sequence: CASSQDQSTDTQHF. In DNA, the CDR3 is TGCGCCAGCAGCCAAGACCAGAGCACAGATACGCAGCATTTT. The V and J genes are TRBV4-3 and TRBJ2-3; D call uncertain. The DNA end is a closer match to TRBJ1-5, so the J assignment may be wrong. Germline V gene sequence: CDR1 LGHNA, CDR2 YSLEER. CDR3 size: 14 residues.

At least ten counts were recorded for this clonotype. This chain connects TRBV7-8 to TRBJ2-3; 8 bases are shared with TRBD2. The ends lost 1 base at V and 4 bases at J; junction bases unmatched: 4. This CDR3 is built from 15 residues. CDR1 SGHVS and CDR2 FQNEAQ come from the germline V gene. CDR3 loop: CASSLEVTSADTQYF. In DNA, the CDR3 is TGTGCCAGCAGCTTAGAGGTGACTAGCGCAGATACGCAGTATTTT.

The gene calls are TRBV6-2 or TRBV6-3 and TRBJ2-2; D not certain. The germline CDR1 and CDR2 sequences are MNHEY and SVGEGT. The CDR3 is made up of 11 amino acids. The V end was cut by 8 bases, the J end by 7 bases, with 8 bases between. The CDR3 nucleotides read TGTGCCAGCGCGACATACGGGGAGCTGTTTTTT. It codes for CASATYGELFF.

The chain couples TRBV11-1 to TRBJ1-3; D perhaps matches TRBD1 (6 bases). The CDR3 runs to 19 residues. The V gene's germline CDR1 is SGHAT and CDR2 FQDESV (reference sequence). Between the trimmed V and J ends, which lost 6 bases and 2 bases, there was a span of 26 bases. Written as DNA, the CDR3 is TGTGCCAGCAGGAAATGGGGATCGGGGAACAGGGAAACTGGAAACACCATATATTTT. Translated: CASRKWGSGNRETGNTIYF.

V is TRBV12-3 or TRBV12-4 and J is TRBJ2-2; TRBD2 is a possible D gene (6 bases). Trimming stripped 3 bases from V and 5 bases from J, with 13 bases between. The CDR3 covers 15 residues. As DNA, the CDR3 is TGTGCCAGCAGTTTCGGGAGTTTTGGGACCGGGGAGCTGTTTTTT. Translated: CASSFGSFGTGELFF.

Many counts were recorded for this clonotype. V gene TRBV5-6 combines with J gene TRBJ1-1; D may be TRBD1 (5 bases). With 3 bases removed from V and 1 base from J, the gap between germline ends came to 10 bases. The CDR3 totals 14 residues. Germline CDR1 SGHDT, CDR2 YYEEEE. CDR3 protein: CASSWTTGNTEAFF. DNA for the CDR3: TGTGCCAGCAGCTGGACCACAGGGAACACTGAAGCTTTCTTT. Variable domain in full (rest from reference TRBV5-6 and TRBJ1-1): DAGVTQSPTHLIKTRGQQVTLRCSPKSGHDTVSWYQQALGQGPQFIFQYYEEEERQRGNFPDRFSGHQFPNYSSELNVNALLLGDSALYLCASSWTTGNTEAFFGQGTRLTVV.